These 22 T cell receptor beta chains came from one sample sequenced in a study of Graves' ophthalmopathy and Graves' hyperthyroidism. As the template, RNA transcripts were used to amplify TCR beta CDR3 regions. A first-round RT-PCR used HTBI primers, followed by a second-round multiplex PCR. MiXCR was run by TCRdb on the multiplex PCR reads, yielding one entry per CDR3 protein. This table holds around 1,200,000 distinct CDR3 sequences, about two fifths found once. Sequenced: peripheral blood or thyroid tissue (not recorded which). The source is an adult man with Graves' hyperthyroidism.

This clonotype occurred many times. The V gene is TRBV10-2, the J gene TRBJ2-5; no clear D. Trimming left V 10 bases short and J 2 bases short, with 14 bases between. Looked up from germline, CDR1 is WSHSY and CDR2 is SAAADI. There are 13 residues in the CDR3. This CDR3 reads CATLQPPQETQYF. For the CDR3, the DNA is TGCGCCACCCTACAACCACCACAAGAGACCCAGTACTTC.

The rearrangement uses TRBV12-3 or TRBV12-4 and TRBJ1-2; no clear D gene. V lost 6 bases and J lost 8, with 19 bases in between. This CDR3 is built from 14 residues. The CDR3 DNA is TGTGCCAGCAGCTTATCCCCCGCGACTGGAGGCTACACCTTC. It codes for CASSLSPATGGYTF.

This clonotype was observed a handful of times. Mismatch with germline at one junction end may stem from a read error. The chain employs TRBV5-1 and TRBJ2-7; 13 positions match TRBD2. Germline V CDR1 and CDR2: SGHRS, YFSETQ. The CDR3 covers 16 residues. CDR3 region: CASSSGLAGPYYEQYF. CDR3 DNA: TGTGCCAGCAGCTCGGGACTAGCGGGACCCTACTACGAGCAGTACTTC.

This clonotype was counted many times. The chain is built from TRBV7-9 and TRBJ2-7; D is perhaps TRBD2 (6 bases). The V and J ends lost 8 bases and 2 bases respectively, with 13 bases between them. Germline V lookup: CDR1 SEHNR, CDR2 FQNEAQ (reference sequence). The length of the CDR3 is 13 residues. CDR3 coding DNA: TGTGCCAGCTCATGGGGGGAAACCTACGAGCAGTACTTC. It encodes CASSWGETYEQYF. The full variable domain, in which reference TRBV7-9 and TRBJ2-7 provide the parts outside the CDR3, is DTGVSQNPRHKITKRGQNVTFRCDPISEHNRLYWYRQTLGQGPEFLTYFQNEAQLEKSRLLSDRFSAERPKGSFSTLEIQRTEQGDSAMYLCASSWGETYEQYFGPGTRLTVT.

This rearrangement joins TRBV15 to TRBJ1-5, with no clear D. The germline V and J ends were trimmed by 3 bases and 4 bases, with 7 bases remaining between them. The CDR3 loop spans 13 amino acids. Germline V gene lookup returns CDR1 LNHNV and CDR2 YYDKDF (reference sequence). Here the CDR3 reads CATSSLGNQPQHF. The CDR3 DNA follows: TGTGCCACCAGCAGCTTAGGGAATCAGCCCCAGCATTTT. Supplemented by reference TRBV15 and TRBJ1-5, the full variable domain reads DAMVIQNPRYQVTQFGKPVTLSCSQTLNHNVMYWYQQKSSQAPKLLFHYYDKDFNNEADTPDNFQSRRPNTSFCFLDIRSPGLGDTAMYLCATSSLGNQPQHFGDGTRLSIL.

This clonotype was seen at least ten times. The V gene is TRBV7-9, the J gene TRBJ1-1, with D hard to call. Germline loops: CDR1 SEHNR, CDR2 FQNEAQ (reference sequence). CDR3 size: 14 residues. Trimming took off 7 bases at V and 5 bases at J, with 17 bases between the two ends. CDR3 sequence (DNA): TGTGCCAGCAACATCGGGAGGTATGGGACTGAAGCTTTCTTT. It translates to CASNIGRYGTEAFF.

As concerns this clonotype: This sequence may be a read error, since a much larger clone differs from it by one base. The chain recombines TRBV6-5 with TRBJ2-2; D gene ambiguous. The CDR3 loop spans 13 amino acids. V lost 4 bases and J lost 6, with 9 bases in between. Germline CDR1 MNHEY, CDR2 SVGAGI. CDR3 loop: CASSFSAAGELFF. CDR3 bases: TGTGCCAGCAGTTTCTCTGCCGCCGGGGAGCTGTTTTTT.

This clonotype was detected ten times or more. The chain carries TRBV6-6 and TRBJ1-1; the D is unclear. The germline CDR1 and CDR2 sequences are MNHNY and SVGAGI (reference sequence). Trimming took 2 bases from V and 7 from J, leaving 8 bases between them. The CDR3 totals 12 residues. The CDR3, as DNA: TGTGCCAGCAGTTACGTAGGGAATGAAGCTTTCTTT. It encodes CASSYVGNEAFF.

The chain employs TRBV29-1 and TRBJ2-2, with 7 bases fitting TRBD2. Germline CDR1 SQVTM, CDR2 ANQGSEA. V was pared by 3 bases and J by 7 bases, with 11 bases of the junction left unmatched. This CDR3 comprises 15 residues. Here the CDR3 reads CSVDEGGPFGGELFF. Here the CDR3 DNA reads TGCAGCGTTGACGAGGGAGGGCCGTTCGGCGGGGAGCTGTTTTTT.

On this clonotype itself: A single base separates this from a much larger clone, so it may be a read error. The J gene is TRBJ1-2, the V gene TRBV7-2; D gene uncertain. Germline V CDR1 and CDR2: SGHTA, FQGNSA. The CDR3 contains 13 residues. The CDR3 DNA follows: TGTGCCACCAGCTTATTGTCCGGGCACGGCTACACCTTC. This codes for CATSLLSGHGYTF.

This chain joins TRBV10-3 and TRBJ2-1, with D perhaps matching TRBD1 (5 bases). The CDR3 length is 17 residues. CDR1 and CDR2 (germline): ENHRY, SYGVKD. V was pared by 0 bases and J by 0 bases, with 12 bases between. CDR3 in amino acids: CAISESGLTPSYNEQFF. The CDR3 bases are TGTGCCATCAGTGAGTCGGGGCTAACTCCCTCCTACAATGAGCAGTTCTTC.

This clonotype occurred many times. The chain carries TRBV10-3 and TRBJ1-1; D not resolved. Germline lookup yields CDR1 ENHRY and CDR2 SYGVKD. The CDR3 has 13 amino acids. Trimming stripped 4 bases from V and 1 base from J, with 7 bases between. The CDR3, as DNA: TGTGCCATCAGTGTTGAGGAGAACACTGAAGCTTTCTTT. Translated: CAISVEENTEAFF.

Concerning this clonotype: The CDR3 end shows no conserved phenylalanine or tryptophan, and so a read error is likely. The CDR3 bases are TGTGCCAGCAGGACGGACAGCCAAGAGACCCAGTACCTC. Amino acids: CASRTDSQETQYL. This chain connects TRBV10-3 to TRBJ2-5, with TRBD1 as a possible D gene (6 bases). This CDR3 is built from 13 residues. Germline CDR1 is ENHRY and CDR2 is SYGVKD. V lost 10 bases, J lost 1 base, and 13 bases lay in between.

This chain connects TRBV30 to TRBJ1-1; D might be TRBD1 (5 bases). The CDR3 is made up of 14 amino acids. V dropped 0 bases and J dropped 1 base, with 9 bases sitting between them. CDR1 is GTSNPN and CDR2 is SVGIG in the germline V gene (reference sequence). CDR3 bases: TGTGCCTGGAGTGTACGTAGGGGGAACACTGAAGCTTTCTTT. Residues: CAWSVRRGNTEAFF.

The sample holds many counts of this clonotype. The gene calls are TRBV24-1 and TRBJ2-7; D unresolved. This CDR3 is 10 amino acids long. Between the trimmed V and J ends, which lost 12 bases and 2 bases, there was a span of 7 bases. Per germline, CDR1 KGHDR and CDR2 SFDVKD. The CDR3, as DNA: TGTGCCTCCGCAGCCTACGAGCAGTACTTC. Translated: CASAAYEQYF.

The chain joins TRBV10-3 to TRBJ1-1, with D uncertain. Trimming stripped 2 bases from V and 8 bases from J, with 12 bases between. Germline V gives CDR1 ENHRY, CDR2 SYGVKD. This CDR3 contains 13 residues. This chain's CDR3 is CAISEPDRSEAFF. The CDR3 DNA reads as TGTGCCATCAGTGAGCCAGACCGGAGCGAAGCTTTCTTT.

The chain employs TRBV20-1 and TRBJ1-5, with D possibly being TRBD1 (5 bases). The CDR3 runs to 15 residues. With 6 bases removed from V and 1 base from J, the gap between germline ends came to 16 bases. CDR1 DFQATT and CDR2 SNEGSKA come from the germline V gene (reference sequence). The CDR3 DNA sequence: TGCAGTGCCCTAGGGCACCGGGACAGCAATCAGCCCCAGCATTTT. It encodes CSALGHRDSNQPQHF.

The chain recombines TRBV7-2 with TRBJ2-7, with 7 bases fitting TRBD1. Germline V gene data show CDR1 as SGHTA and CDR2 as FQGNSA. V lost 5 bases and J lost 2; bases outside the gene matches: 6. This CDR3 contains 14 residues. This CDR3 reads CASSHWTGPYEQYF. The CDR3 nucleotides are TGTGCCAGCAGCCATTGGACAGGCCCCTACGAGCAGTACTTC.

The chain uses TRBV20-1 and TRBJ1-5; possible D gene TRBD1, 5 bases. Germline CDR1 reads DFQATT; CDR2 reads SNEGSKA (reference sequence). This CDR3 comprises 13 residues. V lost 0 bases, J lost 9 bases, and 12 bases lay in between. The CDR3 DNA is TGCAGTGCTAGAGATCGGGGGTTAGGGCCCCAGCATTTT. Amino acids: CSARDRGLGPQHF.

This clonotype has only a few counts. CDR3 loop: CASSLLRGQGSSYEQYF. CDR3 nucleotides: TGTGCCAGCAGTTTACTCCGAGGGCAGGGTAGCTCCTACGAGCAGTACTTC. The chain is built from TRBV27 and TRBJ2-7; D may correspond to TRBD1 or TRBD2 (5 bases each). CDR1 MNHEY and CDR2 SMNVEV come from the germline V gene (reference sequence). The V end lost 2 bases, the J end lost 0 bases, and 17 bases lay between the germline ends. The CDR3 runs to 17 residues.

For this clonotype: A read error may produce the germline difference seen at one junction end. V and J are TRBV10-3 and TRBJ2-5, with D possibly TRBD1 on 6 matching bases. This CDR3 is 15 amino acids long. The V gene's germline CDR1 is ENHRY and CDR2 SYGVKD. CDR3 in DNA: TGTGCCAGCAGTGTTTCCCGGGACACTCAAGGGACCCAGTACTTC. Its protein is CASSVSRDTQGTQYF.

There are many counts of this clonotype. This rearrangement joins TRBV7-2 to TRBJ2-5; 7 bases fit TRBD2. The CDR3 extends over 12 amino acids. CDR1 and CDR2 from the germline V gene are SGHTA and FQGNSA. V was pared by 5 bases and J by 11 bases, with 8 bases of the junction left unmatched. CDR3 sequence: CASSRDLAVQYF. The CDR3 bases are TGTGCCAGCAGCAGGGACCTAGCGGTGCAGTACTTC.